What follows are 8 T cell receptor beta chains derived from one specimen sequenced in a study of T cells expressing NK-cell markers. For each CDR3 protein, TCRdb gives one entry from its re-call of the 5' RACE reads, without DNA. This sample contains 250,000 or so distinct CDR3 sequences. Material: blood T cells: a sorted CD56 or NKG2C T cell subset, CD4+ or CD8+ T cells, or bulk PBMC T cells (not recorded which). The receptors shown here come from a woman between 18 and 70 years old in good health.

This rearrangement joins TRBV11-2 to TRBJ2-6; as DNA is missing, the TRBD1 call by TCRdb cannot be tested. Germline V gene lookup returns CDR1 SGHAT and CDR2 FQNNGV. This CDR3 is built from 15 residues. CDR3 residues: CASRVWGSGANVLTF.

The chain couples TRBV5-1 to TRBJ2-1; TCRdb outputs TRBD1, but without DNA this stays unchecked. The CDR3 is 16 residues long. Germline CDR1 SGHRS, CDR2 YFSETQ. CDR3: CASRITGTGRGNEQFF.

The CDR3 loop reads CASSSSGARWSLHF. The chain joins TRBV7-2 to TRBJ1-6; TCRdb lists TRBD1, though no DNA is available to test this call. The CDR3 is 14 amino acids. Germline V gene data show CDR1 as SGHTA and CDR2 as FQGNSA.

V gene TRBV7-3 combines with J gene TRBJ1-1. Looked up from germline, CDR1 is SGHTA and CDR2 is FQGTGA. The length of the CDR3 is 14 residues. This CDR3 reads CASSSTVGNTEAFF.

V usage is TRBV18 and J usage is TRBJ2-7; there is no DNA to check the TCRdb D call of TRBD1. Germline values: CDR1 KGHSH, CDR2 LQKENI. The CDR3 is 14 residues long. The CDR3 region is CASSITGLGYEQYF.

The CDR3 is CASSRSGQGVWEQYF. This sequence joins TRBV14 and TRBJ2-7; TCRdb gives TRBD1 as the D gene, but with no DNA this cannot be confirmed. Germline loops: CDR1 SGHDN, CDR2 FVKESK. The CDR3 runs 15 residues.

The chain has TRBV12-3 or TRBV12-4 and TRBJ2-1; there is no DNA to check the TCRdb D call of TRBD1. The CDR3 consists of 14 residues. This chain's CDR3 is CASGGQNSYNEQFF.

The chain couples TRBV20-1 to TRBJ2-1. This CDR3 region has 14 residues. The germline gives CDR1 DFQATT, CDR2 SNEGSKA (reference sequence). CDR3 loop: CSAREFGGYNEQFF.